Following are 2 T cell receptor beta chains from one sample sequenced in a study of cytomegalovirus exposure and HLA in healthy donors. 13 Jbeta primers and 60 Vbeta primers were used for the PCR. This table comes from immunoSEQ multiplex PCR, and its TCRdb copy is limited to in-frame clones, with some not included. The data contain some 90,000 clones, 78% of them seen just once; the ten biggest clones take up under 5%. The sequencing sample was made of PBMCs. These receptors all stem from a male donor in good health and CMV-seropositive.

CDR3 nucleotides: TGCGCCAGCACGGACGCCAAACCTCAGGGGAAAGAGGGTCAGCCCCAGCATTTT. It is translated as CASTDAKPQGKEGQPQHF. The V and J genes are TRBV5-1 and TRBJ1-5; a possible D gene is TRBD1 (6 bases). The CDR3 loop spans 18 amino acids. The germline V gene encodes CDR1 SGHRS and CDR2 YFSETQ. The ends were cut back, 6 bases at V and 6 bases at J, with 28 bases in the middle.

The DNA for the CDR3 is TGTGCCAGCAGTAGCCGGGACATAATTATTTCACCCCTCCACTTT. Its translation is CASSSRDIIISPLHF. The J gene is TRBJ1-6, the V gene TRBV28, with a weak D call TRBD1 (6 bases). The CDR3 spans 15 residues. Germline values: CDR1 MDHEN, CDR2 SYDVKM. The V end lost 5 bases, the J end lost 9 bases, and 17 bases lay between the germline ends.